The 18 T cell receptor beta chains below all came from one sample that was sequenced in a study of blood T cell repertoires in COVID-19. Profiling relied on immunoSEQ multiplex PCR, and the TCRdb table lists in-frame clones only, not all of them. The sample shows about 26,000 clones, 82% of them seen only once. Material for sequencing was peripheral blood. These receptors were taken from a man of 80 years or more with active or convalescent COVID-19.

The CDR3 loop is CASSSTSGAVNEQFF. For the CDR3, the DNA is TGTGCCAGCAGTTCGACTAGCGGGGCAGTCAATGAGCAGTTCTTC. The J gene is TRBJ2-1, the V gene TRBV6-5; TRBD2 agrees at 11 bases. The germline V gene encodes CDR1 MNHEY and CDR2 SVGAGI. The ends lost 4 bases at V and 6 bases at J; junction bases unmatched: 5. This CDR3 has 15 residues.

This sequence joins TRBV9 and TRBJ2-1; TRBD2 is a possible D gene (6 bases). Trimming shortened V by 1 base and J by 7 bases, and 15 bases separated the two germline ends. This CDR3 has 15 residues. CDR1 is SGDLS, CDR2 YYNGEE, per germline. The CDR3 here is CASSVNSFGGNEQFF. The CDR3 nucleotides read TGTGCCAGCAGCGTAAATTCTTTTGGGGGGAATGAGCAGTTCTTC.

CDR3 in amino acids: CASSAGGGAEAFF. The DNA of the CDR3 is TGTGCCAGCAGTGCGGGGGGGGGAGCTGAAGCTTTCTTT. The rearrangement uses TRBV25-1 and TRBJ1-1; a weak D match, TRBD1 (5 bases). The CDR3 has 13 residues. V was pared by 4 bases and J by 6 bases, with 12 bases between. Per germline, CDR1 MGHDK and CDR2 SYGVNS.

The V call is TRBV5-1, the J call TRBJ1-4, with 8 bases identical to TRBD1. V lost 4 bases to trimming and J lost 15 bases; unmatched junction nucleotides: 8. From germline, CDR1 is SGHRS and CDR2 YFSETQ. The CDR3 totals 12 residues. The CDR3 loop reads CASSVNQGALFF. The CDR3 region has the DNA TGCGCCAGCAGCGTTAATCAGGGGGCTTTGTTTTTT.

The genes are TRBV2 and TRBJ2-2; D remains unclear. With 7 bases removed from V and 1 base from J, the gap between germline ends came to 10 bases. CDR3 length: 14 residues. Germline CDR1 and CDR2: SNHLY and FYNNEI. Here the CDR3 reads CASTYSMNTGELFF. The CDR3 bases are TGTGCCAGCACCTACAGCATGAACACCGGGGAGCTGTTTTTT.

The chain joins TRBV27 to TRBJ1-2; D is perhaps TRBD1 (5 bases). The germline gives CDR1 MNHEY, CDR2 SMNVEV (reference sequence). CDR3 length: 16 amino acids. Trimming shortened V by 3 bases and J by 4 bases, and 18 bases separated the two germline ends. The CDR3 region has the DNA TGTGCCAGCAGTTTTTGGGAAGCGGGACGGATCTATGGCTACACCTTC. As protein: CASSFWEAGRIYGYTF.

The genes are TRBV13 and TRBJ2-7; D is possibly TRBD1 (5 bases). V was trimmed by 5 bases and J by 6 bases, leaving 14 bases between them. The CDR3 consists of 13 residues. Germline V gives CDR1 PRHDT, CDR2 FYEKMQ (reference sequence). In nucleotides, the CDR3 is TGTGCCAGCAGCCTCTCTTTGCAGGGCGAGCAGTACTTC. This encodes CASSLSLQGEQYF.

J is TRBJ2-2 and V is TRBV11-2; D perhaps matches TRBD1 (6 bases). V gave up 2 bases and J gave up 4 bases, with 11 bases separating them. Per the germline V gene, CDR1 is SGHAT and CDR2 is FQNNGV. The CDR3 has 15 amino acids. The CDR3: CASSLKGDPTGELFF. In DNA form, the CDR3 reads TGTGCCAGCAGCTTAAAGGGGGACCCCACCGGGGAGCTGTTTTTT. The full variable domain, its missing parts supplied by reference TRBV11-2 and TRBJ2-2, is EAGVAQSPRYKIIEKRQSVAFWCNPISGHATLYWYQQILGQGPKLLIQFQNNGVVDDSQLPKDRFSAERLKGVDSTLKIQPAKLEDSAVYLCASSLKGDPTGELFFGEGSRLTVL.

The chain carries TRBV5-1 and TRBJ2-7; 8 bases are a match to TRBD1. The germline V gene has CDR1 SGHRS and CDR2 YFSETQ. With V trimmed by 8 bases and J by 5 bases, 12 bases remained unmatched. The length of the CDR3 is 14 residues. This CDR3 reads CARGQIDRGNEQYF. The CDR3 bases are TGCGCCAGGGGCCAAATAGACAGGGGCAACGAGCAGTACTTC.

The chain carries TRBV19 and TRBJ2-7, with D possibly matching TRBD2 (5 bases). Germline CDR1 LNHDA, CDR2 SQIVND (reference sequence). V lost 5 bases to trimming and J lost 2 bases, with 19 bases between them. This CDR3 is built from 16 residues. In DNA form, the CDR3 reads TGTGCCAGTAGTCCCTTCGGGAACACGGGAACCTACGAGCAGTACTTC. Encoded protein: CASSPFGNTGTYEQYF.

V and J are TRBV5-1 and TRBJ2-7; TRBD2 matches at 12 bases. Germline loops: CDR1 SGHRS, CDR2 YFSETQ. The CDR3 totals 18 residues. The V segment lost 1 base and the J segment 2 bases; nucleotides outside the gene matches: 10. The CDR3 loop reads CASSLIKTTSGSPYEQYF. The CDR3 DNA sequence: TGCGCCAGCAGCTTGATAAAGACGACTAGCGGGAGCCCCTACGAGCAGTACTTC.

The chain links TRBV10-3 to TRBJ2-3; TRBD1 matches at 8 bases. Germline V lookup: CDR1 ENHRY, CDR2 SYGVKD. V trimming: 8 bases; J trimming: 3 bases; junction bases outside the gene matches: 7. This CDR3 has 14 residues. CDR3 DNA sequence: TGTGCCATCCGGTCGGACAGGGTGACAGATACGCAGTATTTT. This sequence encodes CAIRSDRVTDTQYF.

This clone appeared a single time. The V and J genes are TRBV5-1 and TRBJ1-4; 8 bases align to TRBD1. Per the germline V gene, CDR1 is SGHRS and CDR2 is YFSETQ. V shed 0 bases, J shed 8 bases, and the junction held 6 bases outside the gene matches. This CDR3 has 15 amino acids. CDR3 nucleotide sequence: TGCGCCAGCAGCTTGGCGACAGGGGTTGAGGAAAAACTGTTTTTT. Its protein product is CASSLATGVEEKLFF.

The J gene is TRBJ2-7, the V gene TRBV7-9, with D possibly TRBD1 on 6 matching bases. The CDR3 sequence is 13 residues long. CDR1 and CDR2 from the germline V gene are SEHNR and FQNEAQ (reference sequence). The ends were cut back, 2 bases at V and 6 bases at J, with 11 bases in the middle. The CDR3 region has the DNA TGTGCCAGCAGCTTACAGGGGTTGTCCGAGCAGTACTTC. Translated, it gives CASSLQGLSEQYF.

J is TRBJ2-5 and V is TRBV6-5, with D tentatively TRBD1 (5 bases). The CDR3 has 14 amino acids. V lost 6 bases to trimming and J lost 1 base, with 12 bases between them. Germline assignment: CDR1 MNHEY and CDR2 SVGAGI. As DNA, the CDR3 is TGTGCCAGCAGCGGAAGCAGGGTCCAAGAGACCCAGTACTTC. Its protein is CASSGSRVQETQYF.

This chain links TRBV2 with TRBJ2-1, with 11 nucleotides matching TRBD2. CDR3 length equals 15 residues. Per the germline V gene, CDR1 is SNHLY and CDR2 is FYNNEI. The trim removed 3 bases at V and 7 bases at J, leaving 5 bases unmatched. The CDR3 spells CASSEASGRTNEQFF. As DNA, the CDR3 is TGTGCCAGCAGTGAGGCTAGCGGGAGGACTAATGAGCAGTTCTTC. Complete variable domain (other parts from reference TRBV2 and TRBJ2-1): EPEVTQTPSHQVTQMGQEVILRCVPISNHLYFYWYRQILGQKVEFLVSFYNNEISEKSEIFDDQFSVERPDGSNFTLKIRSTKLEDSAMYFCASSEASGRTNEQFFGPGTRLTVL.

This clone was seen just once. V usage is TRBV11-2 and J usage is TRBJ1-1, with D uncertain. This CDR3 is built from 13 residues. Germline-derived CDR1 and CDR2 are SGHAT and FQNNGV. Trimming pared 3 bases from V and 8 bases from J, leaving 13 bases between. CDR3 bases: TGTGCCAGCAGCTTGGGTTTTGCGGGAGAAGCTTTCTTT. Residues: CASSLGFAGEAFF.

The rearrangement links TRBV15 to TRBJ1-1; TRBD1 might be the D (5 bases). CDR1 and CDR2 from the germline V gene are LNHNV and YYDKDF (reference sequence). The V and J ends lost 2 bases and 4 bases respectively, with 11 bases between them. The CDR3 runs 14 residues. The CDR3 region is CATSRPLGGTEAFF. As DNA, the CDR3 is TGTGCCACCAGCAGACCTCTGGGGGGCACTGAAGCTTTCTTT.